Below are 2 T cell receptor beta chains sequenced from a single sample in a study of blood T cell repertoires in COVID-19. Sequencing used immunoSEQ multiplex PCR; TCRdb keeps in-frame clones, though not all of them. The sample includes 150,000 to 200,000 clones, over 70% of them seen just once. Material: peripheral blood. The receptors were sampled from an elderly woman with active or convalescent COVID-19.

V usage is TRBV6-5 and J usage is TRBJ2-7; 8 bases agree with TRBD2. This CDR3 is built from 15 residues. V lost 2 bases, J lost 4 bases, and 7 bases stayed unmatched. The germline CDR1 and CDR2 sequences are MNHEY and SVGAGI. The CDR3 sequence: CASSYGQRGTYEQYF. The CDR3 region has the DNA TGTGCCAGCAGTTACGGCCAGCGGGGGACTTACGAGCAGTACTTC.

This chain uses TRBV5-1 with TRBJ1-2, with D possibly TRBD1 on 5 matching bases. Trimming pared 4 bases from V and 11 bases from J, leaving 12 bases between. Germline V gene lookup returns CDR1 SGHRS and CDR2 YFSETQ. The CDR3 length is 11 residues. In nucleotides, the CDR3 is TGCGCCAGCAGCCCTGGGGCCGTGTACACCTTC. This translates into CASSPGAVYTF.